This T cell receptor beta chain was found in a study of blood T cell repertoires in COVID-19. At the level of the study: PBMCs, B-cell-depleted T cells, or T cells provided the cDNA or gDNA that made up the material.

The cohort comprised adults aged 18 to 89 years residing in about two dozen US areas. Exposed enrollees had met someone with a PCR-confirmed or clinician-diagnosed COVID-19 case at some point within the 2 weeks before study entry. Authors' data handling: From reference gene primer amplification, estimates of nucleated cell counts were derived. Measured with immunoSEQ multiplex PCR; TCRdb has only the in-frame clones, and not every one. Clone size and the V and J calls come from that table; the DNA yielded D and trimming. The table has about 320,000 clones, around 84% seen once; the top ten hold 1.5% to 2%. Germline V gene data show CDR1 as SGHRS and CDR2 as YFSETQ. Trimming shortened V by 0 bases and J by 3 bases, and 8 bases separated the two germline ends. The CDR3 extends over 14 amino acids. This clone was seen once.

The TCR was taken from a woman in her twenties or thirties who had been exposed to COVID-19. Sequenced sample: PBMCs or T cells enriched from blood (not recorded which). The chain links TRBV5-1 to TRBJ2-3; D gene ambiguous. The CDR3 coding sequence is TGCGCCAGCAGCTTGGTTGCCAGGACAGATACGCAGTATTTT. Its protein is CASSLVARTDTQYF.